A selection of T cell receptor beta chains follows, all from one sample in a study of shared clonotypes between healthy human individuals. Assay used: immunoSEQ multiplex PCR; TCRdb lists only in-frame clones, some missing. The top ten hold approximately 0.13% of the sample, which has about 2 million clones, 85% to 95% seen once. Sample: naive CD4+ T cells sorted from blood. These receptors originate from a man between 18 and 35 years old in good health. The CDR3 runs from the conserved cysteine through the conserved F or W. A D gene is named only where the DNA matches it firmly. Clone size appears in some rows only: once, few, many, or a class for an expanded clone.

j_call | clone_size | v_call | d_call | cdr3_aa | cdr3_nt
TRBJ1-6 | - | TRBV10-3 | - | CAISEGQANNSPLHF | TGTGCCATCAGTGAAGGGCAGGCCAATAATTCACCCCTCCACTTT
TRBJ2-7 | - | TRBV5-1 | - | CASSRGHGSSYEQYF | TGCGCCAGCAGCCGGGGACATGGAAGCTCCTACGAGCAGTACTTC
TRBJ1-1 | - | TRBV2 | - | CASSLGPNTEAFF | TGTGCCAGCAGTTTGGGCCCGAACACTGAAGCTTTCTTT
TRBJ1-3 | - | TRBV18 | TRBD1 | CASSPGGTIYF | TGTGCCAGCTCGCCAGGGGGTACCATATATTTT
TRBJ1-2 | once | TRBV11-2 | - | CASSLDREPNYGYTF | TGTGCCAGCAGCTTAGATCGGGAACCTAACTATGGCTACACCTTC
TRBJ2-5 | - | TRBV25-1 | TRBD2 | CASSELKKRGKEETQYF | TGTGCCAGCAGTGAATTGAAGAAGCGGGGGAAAGAAGAGACCCAGTACTTC
TRBJ2-3 | - | TRBV5-1 | - | CASSAGLDSTDTQYF | TGCGCCAGCAGCGCGGGACTTGATAGCACAGATACGCAGTATTTT
TRBJ1-2 | - | TRBV5-1 | TRBD1 | CASSPGQAYGYTF | TGCGCCAGCAGCCCCGGACAGGCCTATGGCTACACCTTC
TRBJ1-5 | - | TRBV28 | TRBD1 | CASSSTGGVNQPQHF | TGTGCCAGCAGTTCGACAGGGGGAGTCAATCAGCCCCAGCATTTT
TRBJ2-2 | - | TRBV28 | TRBD1 | CASSLEVYGTANTGELFF | TGTGCCAGCAGTTTAGAGGTTTATGGGACAGCCAACACCGGGGAGCTGTTTTTT
TRBJ2-4 | once | TRBV27 | TRBD2 | CASSLEAGGFAKNIQYF | TGTGCCAGCAGTTTAGAGGCGGGAGGCTTCGCCAAAAACATTCAGTACTTC
TRBJ2-6 | - | TRBV15 | - | CATSRDPTAGANVLTF | TGTGCCACCAGCAGAGATCCGACAGCTGGGGCCAACGTCCTGACTTTC
TRBJ1-2 | few | TRBV5-1 | - | CASSTQGGDGYTF | TGCGCCAGCAGCACCCAGGGCGGGGATGGCTACACCTTC
TRBJ2-7 | once | TRBV7-2 | - | CASGQRSEQYF | TGTGCCAGCGGACAAAGGAGCGAGCAGTACTTC
TRBJ2-1 | - | TRBV28 | - | CASSSTTYNEQFF | TGTGCCAGCAGTTCGACAACTTACAATGAGCAGTTCTTC
TRBJ2-2 | - | TRBV11-2 | - | CASSLGQLHTGELFF | TGTGCCAGCAGCTTAGGGCAGCTACACACCGGGGAGCTGTTTTTT
TRBJ1-4 | - | TRBV5-6 | TRBD1 | CASSRDRRTLFF | TGTGCCAGCAGCCGGGACAGGCGCACACTGTTTTTT
TRBJ2-5 | - | TRBV28 | - | CASRPAGTPGETQYF | TGTGCCAGCAGACCCGCCGGGACTCCGGGAGAGACCCAGTACTTC
TRBJ2-1 | - | TRBV6-4 | - | CASSANGGRRFF | TGTGCCAGCAGTGCCAATGGGGGACGTCGGTTCTTC
TRBJ1-5 | - | TRBV6-1 | - | CASSTYGHSNQPQHF | TGTGCCAGCAGTACCTACGGCCATAGCAATCAGCCCCAGCATTTT
TRBJ1-2 | - | TRBV5-4 | - | CASSQSGLIYGYTF | TGTGCCAGCAGCCAAAGCGGGTTGATCTATGGCTACACCTTC
TRBJ2-5 | - | TRBV30 | - | CAWSSRRSFGETQYF | TGTGCCTGGAGTTCCCGACGATCCTTTGGAGAGACCCAGTACTTC
TRBJ1-2 | - | TRBV18 | TRBD1 | CASSPDRDYGYTF | TGTGCCAGCTCACCAGACAGGGACTATGGCTACACCTTC
TRBJ1-2 | - | TRBV29-1 | - | CSVEEISGYTF | TGCAGCGTTGAAGAAATTTCTGGCTACACCTTC
TRBJ1-6 | - | TRBV10-2 | - | CASSPGGDNSPLHF | TGCGCCAGCAGCCCCGGGGGGGATAATTCACCCCTCCACTTT
TRBJ2-7 | - | TRBV27 | - | CASSLSAQNYEQYF | TGTGCCAGCAGTTTATCCGCACAGAACTACGAGCAGTACTTC
TRBJ1-6 | - | TRBV7-9 | TRBD1 | CASSSDRDNTKNSPLHF | TGTGCCAGCAGCTCGGACAGGGATAATACTAAAAATTCACCCCTCCACTTT
TRBJ2-1 | once | TRBV7-2 | - | CASSPGALGSYNEQFF | TGTGCCAGCAGCCCAGGGGCGCTAGGCTCCTACAATGAGCAGTTCTTC
TRBJ2-3 | - | TRBV5-1 | - | CASSSTDTQYF | TGCGCCAGCTCTAGCACAGATACGCAGTATTTT
TRBJ2-7 | - | TRBV30 | TRBD2 | CAWSVKLADEQYF | TGTGCCTGGAGTGTAAAACTAGCGGACGAGCAGTACTTC
TRBJ2-7 | - | TRBV28 | - | CASSLLSSWGAGYEQYF | TGTGCCAGCAGTTTATTGTCCTCCTGGGGGGCGGGGTACGAGCAGTACTTC
TRBJ1-4 | - | TRBV5-1 | - | CASSLEGEANEKLFF | TGCGCCAGCAGCTTGGAGGGGGAGGCTAATGAAAAACTGTTTTTT
TRBJ1-6 | - | TRBV7-3 | - | CASSIGVLNSPLHF | TGTGCCAGCAGCATAGGAGTTCTTAATTCACCCCTCCACTTT
TRBJ2-3 | - | TRBV5-1 | TRBD1 | CASSVDRGPPDTQYF | TGCGCCAGCAGCGTGGACAGGGGGCCGCCAGATACGCAGTATTTT
TRBJ1-5 | - | TRBV21-1 | - | CASKNCGPPQHF | TGTGCCAGCAAAAACTGCGGACCGCCCCAGCATTTT
TRBJ1-5 | once | TRBV9 | - | CASSVEGQPYQPQHF | TGTGCCAGCAGCGTAGAAGGACAGCCTTATCAGCCCCAGCATTTT
TRBJ2-2 | - | TRBV4-3 | - | CASSQEGPNTGELFF | TGCGCCAGCAGCCAAGAGGGGCCGAACACCGGGGAGCTGTTTTTT
TRBJ2-5 | - | TRBV7-2 | - | CASRSGETQYF | TGTGCCAGCAGGTCAGGGGAGACCCAGTACTTC
TRBJ2-1 | - | TRBV5-6 | TRBD2 | CASSLFSGLAGLEQFF | TGTGCCAGCAGCTTGTTTTCCGGACTAGCGGGGCTTGAGCAGTTCTTC
TRBJ1-1 | - | TRBV7-9 | - | CASSLAAINTEAFF | TGTGCCAGCAGCTTGGCGGCAATAAACACTGAAGCTTTCTTT
TRBJ2-3 | once | TRBV19 | - | CASSLAGITDTQYF | TGTGCCAGTAGTCTGGCAGGGATAACAGATACGCAGTATTTT
TRBJ2-1 | - | TRBV10-3 | TRBD2 | CAITPGLASYNEQFF | TGTGCCATCACTCCGGGACTAGCGTCTTACAATGAGCAGTTCTTC
TRBJ1-6 | - | TRBV18 | TRBD1 | CASSPLGQGGDSPLHF | TGTGCCAGCTCACCTCTCGGACAGGGAGGAGATTCACCCCTCCACTTT
TRBJ2-3 | - | TRBV6-5 | - | CASSGRVLTDTQYF | TGTGCCAGCAGTGGCCGGGTCCTCACAGATACGCAGTATTTT
TRBJ1-5 | - | TRBV27 | - | CASSLSAGDSNQPQHF | TGTGCCAGCAGTTTATCGGCCGGAGATAGCAATCAGCCCCAGCATTTT
TRBJ2-7 | once | TRBV27 | - | CASSLRGDEQYF | TGTGCCAGCAGTTTAAGAGGGGACGAGCAGTACTTC